Each of the 20 T cell receptor beta chains below was sequenced from the same sample in a study of blood T cell repertoires in COVID-19. The protocol was immunoSEQ multiplex PCR, while the TCRdb copy is restricted to in-frame clones and leaves out a portion. This sample carries some 62,000 clones, 80% to 90% of them seen once, and the ten largest clones take about a sixth. Material for sequencing was peripheral blood. The origin of the receptors is a woman aged 55-70 years with COVID-19, enrolled during active disease.

The rearrangement links TRBV6-6 to TRBJ1-1; D perhaps matches TRBD1 (5 bases). CDR3 length: 14 amino acids. Trimming pared 10 bases from V and 5 bases from J, leaving 20 bases between. Germline lookup yields CDR1 MNHNY and CDR2 SVGAGI (reference sequence). CDR3 sequence (DNA): TGTGCCACCGTGATGTCAGGCGGGGGGACTGAAGCTTTCTTT. It encodes CATVMSGGGTEAFF.

The chain recombines TRBV11-3 with TRBJ1-1; D is uncertain. V shed 1 base and J shed 3 bases, with 9 bases lying between them. Germline values: CDR1 SGHNT, CDR2 YENEEA. The CDR3 runs 14 residues. The CDR3 loop reads CASSLGGGYTEAFF. The CDR3 DNA follows: TGTGCCAGCAGCTTAGGCGGCGGGTACACTGAAGCTTTCTTT.

The J gene is TRBJ2-2, the V gene TRBV28, with 10 bases lining up with TRBD2. This CDR3 region has 16 residues. Trimming cost V 6 bases and J 0 bases; bases outside gene matches: 4. The germline V gene has CDR1 MDHEN and CDR2 SYDVKM. The CDR3 nucleotides read TGTGCCAGCAGCCCTAGCGGGAGCGCGAACACCGGGGAGCTGTTTTTT. The encoded protein is CASSPSGSANTGELFF. Full variable domain (rest looked up from reference TRBV28 and TRBJ2-2): DVKVTQSSRYLVKRTGEKVFLECVQDMDHENMFWYRQDPGLGLRLIYFSYDVKMKEKGDIPEGYSVSREKKERFSLILESASTNQTSMYLCASSPSGSANTGELFFGEGSRLTVL.

The gene calls are TRBV28 and TRBJ1-1; 8 bases are shared with TRBD1. Trimming cost V 6 bases and J 4 bases; bases outside gene matches: 7. The germline V gene encodes CDR1 MDHEN and CDR2 SYDVKM. This CDR3 region has 14 residues. CDR3: CASRPTGESTEAFF. CDR3 nucleotide sequence: TGTGCCAGCAGACCGACAGGGGAGAGCACTGAAGCTTTCTTT.

V gene TRBV5-4 combines with J gene TRBJ1-2, with D possibly being TRBD1 (5 bases). V was trimmed by 3 bases and J by 10 bases, leaving 10 bases between them. This CDR3 comprises 11 residues. Per germline, CDR1 SGHNT and CDR2 YYREEE (reference sequence). The CDR3 nucleotides read TGTGCCAGCAGCTCGGGGGGGGACTACACCTTC. Translated: CASSSGGDYTF.

This clone showed up just once. The J gene is TRBJ2-1, the V gene TRBV18; D gene ambiguous. CDR1 and CDR2 (germline): KGHSH, LQKENI. CDR3 length: 14 residues. The germline V and J ends were trimmed by 3 bases and 6 bases, with 12 bases remaining between them. Here the CDR3 reads CASSPAVPGNEQFF. DNA of the CDR3: TGTGCCAGCTCACCCGCAGTCCCGGGCAATGAGCAGTTCTTC.

The sample holds a few counts of this clone. The chain is built from TRBV24-1 and TRBJ2-2; TRBD2 is a possible D gene (5 bases). This CDR3 spans 19 amino acids. Germline CDR1 is KGHDR and CDR2 is SFDVKD. Between the trimmed V and J ends, which lost 0 bases and 0 bases, there was a span of 16 bases. As DNA, the CDR3 is TGTGCCACCAGTGATTTGAGAGGGCGGCGTGGGGCGAACACCGGGGAGCTGTTTTTT. Residues: CATSDLRGRRGANTGELFF.

The chain is built from TRBV10-3 and TRBJ2-5; D perhaps matches TRBD1 (5 bases). This CDR3 comprises 13 residues. Trimming cost V 7 bases and J 3 bases, with 12 bases left between them. CDR1 is ENHRY, CDR2 SYGVKD, per germline. CDR3 region: CAIMATGKETQYF. As DNA, the CDR3 is TGTGCCATCATGGCTACAGGAAAAGAGACCCAGTACTTC.

The J gene is TRBJ1-4, the V gene TRBV11-2, with D perhaps matching TRBD1 (6 bases). The CDR3 spans 15 residues. Trimming removed 1 base from V and 2 bases from J, with 8 bases in between. Germline assignment: CDR1 SGHAT and CDR2 FQNNGV. In DNA form, the CDR3 reads TGTGCCAGCAGCTTAGGGGACATCACTAATGAAAAACTGTTTTTT. Its protein is CASSLGDITNEKLFF.

This chain uses TRBV24-1 with TRBJ2-1; TRBD2 aligns across 7 bases. Germline V gives CDR1 KGHDR, CDR2 SFDVKD. Unmatched junction bases numbered 5, after V lost 9 bases and J lost 4 bases. CDR3 size: 13 residues. The CDR3 region is CATGDSGYNEQFF. The CDR3 DNA follows: TGTGCCACCGGCGATAGCGGGTACAATGAGCAGTTCTTC.

This CDR3 reads CASSIGTREQFF. Written as DNA, the CDR3 is TGTGCCAGCAGTATCGGGACACGAGAGCAGTTCTTC. The V and J genes are TRBV6-2 or TRBV6-3 and TRBJ2-1; tentative D call: TRBD1 (6 bases). The CDR3 extends over 12 amino acids. V dropped 5 bases and J dropped 10 bases, with 12 bases sitting between them. CDR1 MNHEY and CDR2 SVGEGT come from the germline V gene.

This chain uses TRBV5-1 with TRBJ2-7; possible D gene TRBD1, 6 bases. Looked up from germline, CDR1 is SGHRS and CDR2 is YFSETQ. This CDR3 has 12 residues. V gave up 5 bases and J gave up 6 bases, with 12 bases separating them. The CDR3 region is CASRQDSFEQYF. DNA for the CDR3: TGCGCCAGCAGACAGGACAGTTTCGAGCAGTACTTC. The variable domain in full, completed from reference TRBV5-1 and TRBJ2-7, reads KAGVTQTPRYLIKTRGQQVTLSCSPISGHRSVSWYQQTPGQGLQFLFEYFSETQRNKGNFPGRFSGRQFSNSRSEMNVSTLELGDSALYLCASRQDSFEQYFGPGTRLTVT.

This chain connects TRBV5-4 to TRBJ2-1, with D uncertain. Germline V gene data show CDR1 as SGHNT and CDR2 as YYREEE (reference sequence). The ends were cut back, 5 bases at V and 7 bases at J, with 10 bases in the middle. The CDR3 extends over 12 amino acids. The CDR3 reads CASRGSTNEQFF. The CDR3 coding sequence is TGTGCCAGCAGGGGTAGCACGAATGAGCAGTTCTTC.

Written as DNA, the CDR3 is TGTGCCAGCAAACCGGGACAGGGGAACACTGAAGCTTTCTTT. Amino acid sequence: CASKPGQGNTEAFF. V is TRBV6-6 and J is TRBJ1-1, with 9 bases aligning to TRBD1. The CDR3 covers 14 residues. CDR1 and CDR2 from the germline V gene are MNHNY and SVGAGI (reference sequence). Unmatched junction bases numbered 4, after V lost 7 bases and J lost 1 base.

V is TRBV30 and J is TRBJ1-6; 8 bases agree with TRBD1. Trimming took 2 bases from V and 9 from J; bases not matched to a gene: 3. CDR1 and CDR2 (germline): GTSNPN, SVGIG (reference sequence). CDR3 length: 13 residues. The CDR3 DNA follows: TGTGCCTGGAGTTCGGACAGGGCTTCACCCCTCCACTTT. It yields the protein CAWSSDRASPLHF.

The chain is built from TRBV18 and TRBJ1-1; D is possibly TRBD1 (5 bases). V lost 5 bases and J lost 4, with 14 bases in between. This CDR3 comprises 14 residues. Germline-derived CDR1 and CDR2 are KGHSH and LQKENI. This chain's CDR3 is CASSSKGSATEAFF. The DNA of the CDR3 is TGTGCCAGCTCATCGAAGGGGTCGGCCACTGAAGCTTTCTTT.

The genes are TRBV6-5 and TRBJ1-4; D is undetermined. Germline V gene lookup returns CDR1 MNHEY and CDR2 SVGAGI. The CDR3 has 15 amino acids. V gave up 0 bases and J gave up 1 base, with 6 bases separating them. The CDR3, as DNA: TGTGCCAGCAGTTACTCGGGCAGAACTAATGAAAAACTGTTTTTT. As protein: CASSYSGRTNEKLFF.

The J gene is TRBJ2-7, the V gene TRBV9; no clear D gene. The length of the CDR3 is 13 residues. Trimming left V 2 bases short and J 2 bases short, with 8 bases between. Germline V gene sequence: CDR1 SGDLS, CDR2 YYNGEE. The CDR3 DNA is TGTGCCAGCAGCGTTGGAGTACCCTACGAGCAGTACTTC. Amino acid sequence: CASSVGVPYEQYF.

The rearrangement joins TRBV9 to TRBJ1-6, with no clear D. V shed 1 base and J shed 10 bases, with 9 bases lying between them. The germline V gene has CDR1 SGDLS and CDR2 YYNGEE. The CDR3 length is 13 residues. The DNA for the CDR3 is TGTGCCAGCAGCGTACATTTCCAGTCACCCCTCCACTTT. It is translated as CASSVHFQSPLHF.

In this sample, this clone turned up a few times. The rearrangement joins TRBV28 to TRBJ1-2; tentatively, D is TRBD1 (5 bases). The V end was cut by 6 bases, the J end by 1 base, with 18 bases between. CDR1 is MDHEN, CDR2 SYDVKM, per germline. This CDR3 comprises 16 residues. The CDR3 DNA is TGTGCCAGCAGCTTTTTCGTGGGGCCCCTTAACTATGGCTACACCTTC. Translating gives CASSFFVGPLNYGYTF.